In this sample, the clone carrying this T cell receptor beta chain turned up a few times. The antigen is not known. Uncontrolled infection, other autoimmune disease, pregnancy or lactation barred patients from enrollment. This specimen comes from a study of T cells in Graves' hyperthyroidism and ophthalmopathy. Whole-study results and caveats: The model anticipated ophthalmopathy a median about six months pre-onset.

What was amplified from RNA transcripts were TCR beta CDR3 regions. HTBI primers drove first-round RT-PCR of the TCR CDR3. TCRdb re-analysed the multiplex PCR reads in MiXCR, keeping a single row per CDR3 protein. The sample consists of around 480,000 distinct CDR3 sequences, around 14% of them appearing once. J was trimmed by 6 bases and V by 3 bases; bases with no gene match: 13. Germline CDR1 reads KGHDR; CDR2 reads SFDVKD. The CDR3 covers 18 residues. The sample comprised blood. This TCR was sampled from a woman younger than 35 with Graves' hyperthyroidism. The chain combines TRBV24-1 with TRBJ2-1, with TRBD1 identical over 10 bases. The CDR3 nucleotides read TGTGCCACCAGTGATGAAACCCCGGGACAGGGGTCACGCAATGAGCAGTTCTTC. Translating it yields CATSDETPGQGSRNEQFF.